Listed below are T cell receptor beta chains from one sample, sequenced in a study of T cell responses to AZD1222 COVID-19 vaccine. Sequencing used immunoSEQ multiplex PCR; TCRdb keeps in-frame clones, though not all of them. The repertoire holds tens of thousands of clones, with about 90% as singletons. This specimen consisted of peripheral blood, obtained on day 0 of AZD1222 vaccination. The source of these receptors is an adult in good health. Both conserved end residues are part of each CDR3. D genes are given only for firm matches. For some rows the clone size is stated as once, few or many, or as a class when expanded; others skip it.

j_gene,d_gene,v_gene,abundance,CDR3nt,CDR3aa
TRBJ1-2,NA,TRBV7-8,once,TGTGCCAGCAGCTTAGCAGGGGAGAACTATGGCTACACCTTC,CASSLAGENYGYTF
TRBJ2-5,NA,TRBV25-1,NA,TGTGCCAGCAGTGACGATGGTGTGGGGAGGCGGACCCAGTACTTC,CASSDDGVGRRTQYF
TRBJ2-3,TRBD1,TRBV5-1,once,TGCGCCAGCAGCTTGGTGGACATCCGGACAGGAGATACGCAGTATTTT,CASSLVDIRTGDTQYF
TRBJ2-1,TRBD2,TRBV5-1,NA,TGCGCCAGCAGCTTGACAGCAGCGGGAGGTAACAATGAGCAGTTCTTC,CASSLTAAGGNNEQFF
TRBJ2-7,TRBD2,TRBV6-1,NA,TGTGCCAGCAGTGATTCCGGGCTAGCGGGGGGTTTGGGCGAGCAGTACTTC,CASSDSGLAGGLGEQYF
TRBJ1-2,NA,TRBV9,once,TGTGCCAGCAGCGTAGGGACAGCTAACTATGGCTACACCTTC,CASSVGTANYGYTF
TRBJ1-2,NA,TRBV2,NA,TGTGCCAGCAGTGAAGCGCGGGACTATGGCTACACCTTC,CASSEARDYGYTF
TRBJ1-5,TRBD1,TRBV6-5,few,TGTGCCAGCCGGGGGGGACAGAACAATCAGCCCCAGCATTTT,CASRGGQNNQPQHF
TRBJ2-7,NA,TRBV28,once,TGTGCCAGCAGTTTACCCGAGAGGGAGAACGAGCAGTACTTC,CASSLPERENEQYF
TRBJ1-5,TRBD1,TRBV18,NA,TGTGCCAGCTCACCGATGGGGACAGGGGACAGTAGCAATCAGCCCCAGCATTTT,CASSPMGTGDSSNQPQHF
TRBJ2-3,NA,TRBV19,NA,TGTGCCAGTAGTCCTAGTGGTGCAGATACGCAGTATTTT,CASSPSGADTQYF
TRBJ1-2,NA,TRBV19,NA,TGTGCCAGTAACCACAGGGAAGGTGGCTACACCTTC,CASNHREGGYTF
TRBJ2-7,TRBD1,TRBV6-5,once,TGTGCCAGCAGTCCGAAGACAGGGACCTACGAGCAGTACTTC,CASSPKTGTYEQYF
TRBJ1-2,NA,TRBV2,NA,TGTGCCAGCATGGCGGGTCTCTATGGCTACACCTTC,CASMAGLYGYTF
TRBJ1-3,NA,TRBV6-5,NA,TGTGCCAGCAGGAGTGGGGTACCAGGAAACACCATATATTTT,CASRSGVPGNTIYF
TRBJ1-1,NA,TRBV10-3,large,TGTGCCATCAGTGCGTTACGAGACCCTGAAGCTTTCTTT,CAISALRDPEAFF
TRBJ2-3,NA,TRBV2,NA,TGTGCCAGCAGTGTGAGGCAGGGAGGGGGGAGCACAGATACGCAGTATTTT,CASSVRQGGGSTDTQYF
TRBJ2-2,NA,TRBV25-1,NA,TGTGCCAGCAGTGTCAGGGCAGGACGAATGAACACCGGGGAGCTGTTTTTT,CASSVRAGRMNTGELFF
TRBJ1-1,TRBD1,TRBV30,few,TGTGCCTTGACCAGGGGGCGGATGAACACTGAAGCTTTCTTT,CALTRGRMNTEAFF
TRBJ1-2,NA,TRBV7-9,few,TGTGCCAGCAGCTTAGTGGGGGGCCGGAACTATGGCTACACCTTC,CASSLVGGRNYGYTF
TRBJ2-6,TRBD2,TRBV9,NA,TGTGCCAGCAGCCCCTCAGCGGGGGGAAGCTCTGGGGCCAACGTCCTGACTTTC,CASSPSAGGSSGANVLTF
TRBJ2-1,TRBD1,TRBV5-4,NA,TGTGCCAGCAGCCTTGCCGCGGGACAGGGGACGGGGAATGAGCAGTTCTTC,CASSLAAGQGTGNEQFF
TRBJ2-3,NA,TRBV11-3,once,TGTGCCTCCCTGGGCGGGACAGATACGCAGTATTTT,CASLGGTDTQYF
TRBJ2-2,TRBD1,TRBV19,once,TGTGCCAGTAGTATCGGACAGGCGGCAACCGGGGAGCTGTTTTTT,CASSIGQAATGELFF
TRBJ2-3,NA,TRBV13,NA,TGTGCCAGCAGCTTAATGGGGGTACCCACAGATACGCAGTATTTT,CASSLMGVPTDTQYF
TRBJ2-5,NA,TRBV28,many,TGTGCCAGCAGTTTAGGGAAGGTGCACCAAGAGACCCAGTACTTC,CASSLGKVHQETQYF
TRBJ2-5,TRBD1,TRBV11-2,NA,TGTGCCAGCAGCTTAACAGGGGTTGGAGAGACCCAGTACTTC,CASSLTGVGETQYF
TRBJ2-3,NA,TRBV11-1,NA,TGTGCCAGCAGCTTGGGAGATACGCAGTATTTT,CASSLGDTQYF
TRBJ2-6,NA,TRBV29-1,NA,TGCAGCGTTGAAAGGGGGAGTCCTAACTCTGGGGCCAACGTCCTGACTTTC,CSVERGSPNSGANVLTF
TRBJ1-6,TRBD1,TRBV11-3,few,TGTGCCAGCAGCTTAGATTGGGGGACAGGCGGGAACTATAATTCACCCCTCCACTTT,CASSLDWGTGGNYNSPLHF
TRBJ2-3,TRBD2,TRBV27,NA,TGTGCCAGCAGCCGCGAACGACTAGCGAGGACAGATACGCAGTATTTT,CASSRERLARTDTQYF
TRBJ1-5,NA,TRBV19,once,TGTGCCAGTAGTATATTGGGGGCCGGGGGGAGCAATCAGCCCCAGCATTTT,CASSILGAGGSNQPQHF
TRBJ1-3,NA,TRBV13,NA,TGTGCCAGCAGCTACGGGGCAGGGGTGAAAGCTGGAAACACCATATATTTT,CASSYGAGVKAGNTIYF
TRBJ2-3,TRBD1,TRBV29-1,NA,TGCAGCGTTTCGACAGGGGGCACAGATACGCAGTATTTT,CSVSTGGTDTQYF
TRBJ2-2,TRBD1,TRBV5-1,NA,TGCGCCAGCAGCTGGCCCCGGACAGGGAACACCGGGGAGCTGTTTTTT,CASSWPRTGNTGELFF
TRBJ2-2,TRBD1,TRBV6-2/TRBV6-3,once,TGTGCCAGCAGTTACCCGAGGGACAGGGGACTAACCGGGGAGCTGTTTTTT,CASSYPRDRGLTGELFF
TRBJ1-1,NA,TRBV29-1,NA,TGCAGCGTTGACGAGGGCGTCGGAGCTTTCTTT,CSVDEGVGAFF
TRBJ1-2,NA,TRBV27,few,TGTGCCAGCAGTTTAGGTGGGGCCAGGGAGGGGGCTAACTATGGCTACACCTTC,CASSLGGAREGANYGYTF
TRBJ1-3,TRBD1,TRBV7-9,NA,TGTGCCAGCAGCCAGAAGACGGGACAGCCCTCTGGAAACACCATATATTTT,CASSQKTGQPSGNTIYF
TRBJ2-2,NA,TRBV11-3,NA,TGTGCCAGCAGCTTACGGCAGGGTCAGAGCGGGGAGCTGTTTTTT,CASSLRQGQSGELFF
TRBJ2-7,NA,TRBV5-6,NA,TGTGCCAGCAGGTCGACTAAACAGGAATGGACCTACGAGCAGTACTTC,CASRSTKQEWTYEQYF
TRBJ1-2,NA,TRBV18,NA,TGTGCCAGCTCACCTACTCAGGGCCAACTCTATGGCTACACCTTC,CASSPTQGQLYGYTF